Each of the 2 T cell receptor beta chains below was sequenced from the same sample in a study of blood T cell repertoires in COVID-19. Profiling relied on immunoSEQ multiplex PCR, and the TCRdb table lists in-frame clones only, not all of them. The table records 400,000 to 550,000 clones, 80% to 90% of them present only once. Sequencing input: peripheral blood. These receptors originate from a woman younger than 45 with acute or convalescent COVID-19.

J is TRBJ1-5 and V is TRBV4-1, with a tentative D call TRBD1 (5 bases). Trimming removed 4 bases at V and 6 bases at J, with 13 bases between. In germline, CDR1 is MGHRA, CDR2 YSYEKL. The CDR3 contains 14 residues. The CDR3 nucleotides are TGCGCCAGCAGCCTTCCAGGGCTTTCTCAGCCCCAGCATTTT. Translated, it gives CASSLPGLSQPQHF.

The chain couples TRBV27 to TRBJ2-3; D is unclear. Trimming pared 3 bases from V and 1 base from J, leaving 11 bases between. CDR1 is MNHEY and CDR2 is SMNVEV in the germline V gene (reference sequence). This CDR3 spans 15 amino acids. Written as DNA, the CDR3 is TGTGCCAGCAGTTTTGCCAGATACGGCACAGATACGCAGTATTTT. It specifies CASSFARYGTDTQYF.